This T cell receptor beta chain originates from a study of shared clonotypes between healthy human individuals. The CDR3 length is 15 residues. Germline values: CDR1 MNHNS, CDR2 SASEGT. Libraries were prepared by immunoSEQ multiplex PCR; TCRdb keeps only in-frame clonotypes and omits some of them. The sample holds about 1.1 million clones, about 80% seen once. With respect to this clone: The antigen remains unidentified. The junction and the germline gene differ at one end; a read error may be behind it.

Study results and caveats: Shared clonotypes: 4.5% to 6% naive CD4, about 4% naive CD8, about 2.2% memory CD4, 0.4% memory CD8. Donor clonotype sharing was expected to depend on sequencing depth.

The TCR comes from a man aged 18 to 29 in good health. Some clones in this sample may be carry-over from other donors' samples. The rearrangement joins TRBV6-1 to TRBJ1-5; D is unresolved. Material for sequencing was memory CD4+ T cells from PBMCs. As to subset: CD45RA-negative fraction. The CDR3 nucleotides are TGTGCCAGCAGGGAAGGCCAGTATAGCAATCAGCCCCAGCATTTT. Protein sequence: CASREGQYSNQPQHF.